The 21 T cell receptor beta chains given below trace back to one sample, sequenced in a study of Ad26.COV2.S vaccination and SARS-CoV-2 variants. As for treatment: around 19 received Ad26.COV2.S at low or high dose, single or two shots; about 5 received placebo; per-sample allocation not given. Material that was analyzed had been drawn on day 63 after the first vaccine or placebo injection. The method was immunoSEQ multiplex PCR; TCRdb's version includes in-frame clones alone and lacks a portion of them. The sample shows 400,000 or so clones, approximately 86% of them seen only once. The sample here was peripheral blood, taken in a trial of Ad26.COV2.S vaccine versus placebo. These receptors originate from a person aged 18-65 years who received the Ad26.COV2.S COVID-19 vaccine or a placebo.

This sequence joins TRBV19 and TRBJ1-5; D is undetermined. Trimming left V 0 bases short and J 5 bases short, with 11 bases between. The CDR3 totals 15 residues. Germline assignment: CDR1 LNHDA and CDR2 SQIVND (reference sequence). CDR3 sequence reads: CASSIDRRFHQPQHF. As DNA, the CDR3 is TGTGCCAGTAGTATAGATCGGCGGTTCCATCAGCCCCAGCATTTT.

This clone was picked up one time. The chain carries TRBV10-1 and TRBJ1-2; D is perhaps TRBD1 (6 bases). CDR3 length: 13 amino acids. Germline CDR1 WNHNN, CDR2 SYGVQD (reference sequence). The V and J ends lost 2 bases and 5 bases respectively, with 9 bases between them. Written as DNA, the CDR3 is TGCGCCAGCAGTGAGCGGCAGGGGTATGGCTACACCTTC. Amino acid sequence: CASSERQGYGYTF.

The CDR3 DNA sequence: TGTGCCAGCAGCTTAGGTCTTCGGGGGCCCTCCTACGAGCAGTACTTC. Encoded protein: CASSLGLRGPSYEQYF. The chain uses TRBV7-2 and TRBJ2-7; tentatively, D is TRBD1 or TRBD2 (6 bases each). V gave up 1 base and J gave up 0 bases, with 13 bases separating them. This CDR3 is built from 16 residues. Looked up from germline, CDR1 is SGHTA and CDR2 is FQGNSA.

The chain employs TRBV6-5 and TRBJ1-2; 7 positions agree with TRBD1. The CDR3 length is 14 residues. Per the germline V gene, CDR1 is MNHEY and CDR2 is SVGAGI. V shed 7 bases, J shed 7 bases, and the junction held 12 bases outside the gene matches. Here the CDR3 reads CASINPDRVGGYTF. In DNA, the CDR3 is TGTGCCAGCATCAACCCTGACAGGGTAGGTGGCTACACCTTC.

This rearrangement joins TRBV5-1 to TRBJ2-1; 8 nucleotides line up with TRBD2. The CDR3 covers 18 residues. Germline values: CDR1 SGHRS, CDR2 YFSETQ. With V trimmed by 4 bases and J by 5 bases, 17 bases remained unmatched. The CDR3: CASSILRPLAGGDNEQFF. As DNA, the CDR3 is TGCGCCAGCAGCATCCTCCGGCCCTTGGCGGGGGGCGACAATGAGCAGTTCTTC. Complete variable domain (other parts from reference TRBV5-1 and TRBJ2-1): KAGVTQTPRYLIKTRGQQVTLSCSPISGHRSVSWYQQTPGQGLQFLFEYFSETQRNKGNFPGRFSGRQFSNSRSEMNVSTLELGDSALYLCASSILRPLAGGDNEQFFGPGTRLTVL.

This rearrangement joins TRBV14 to TRBJ2-7; D gene unclear. Germline V lookup: CDR1 SGHDN, CDR2 FVKESK. Between the trimmed V and J ends, which lost 4 bases and 9 bases, there was a span of 16 bases. The CDR3 runs to 13 residues. In DNA form, the CDR3 reads TGTGCCAGCAGCCCCATTCCATCCGTCCGGCAGTACTTC. Protein product: CASSPIPSVRQYF.

This clone appeared a few times. The chain combines TRBV7-9 with TRBJ2-2; D unclear. V was shortened by 3 bases and J by 5 bases, with 13 bases between the two germline ends. Germline V gene data show CDR1 as SEHNR and CDR2 as FQNEAQ (reference sequence). This CDR3 comprises 15 residues. As DNA, the CDR3 is TGTGCCAGCAGCTTCTCCGAACAGCCAACCGGGGAGCTGTTTTTT. It encodes CASSFSEQPTGELFF.

This rearrangement joins TRBV7-9 to TRBJ2-2; D unresolved. Trimming removed 3 bases from V and 1 base from J, with 6 bases in between. Looked up from germline, CDR1 is SEHNR and CDR2 is FQNEAQ (reference sequence). The CDR3 covers 14 residues. The CDR3 DNA follows: TGTGCCAGCAGCTTTACGGAGAACACCGGGGAGCTGTTTTTT. This translates into CASSFTENTGELFF.

This chain links TRBV19 with TRBJ1-1; 10 bases map to TRBD1. Per the germline V gene, CDR1 is LNHDA and CDR2 is SQIVND (reference sequence). The CDR3 sequence is 16 residues long. The V segment lost 5 bases and the J segment 0 bases; nucleotides outside the gene matches: 6. The CDR3 DNA follows: TGTGCCAGTAGTGGGGGGACAGGGGAAATGAACACTGAAGCTTTCTTT. Amino acid sequence: CASSGGTGEMNTEAFF.

The chain employs TRBV5-1 and TRBJ2-4; weak D call: TRBD1 (5 bases). The CDR3 sequence is 12 residues long. V was shortened by 3 bases and J by 6 bases, with 7 bases between the two germline ends. Germline-derived CDR1 and CDR2 are SGHRS and YFSETQ. The CDR3 protein is CASSWQGNIQYF. For the CDR3, the DNA is TGCGCCAGCAGCTGGCAGGGAAACATTCAGTACTTC.

This chain links TRBV27 with TRBJ1-1, with a tentative D call TRBD1 (5 bases). The germline CDR1 and CDR2 sequences are MNHEY and SMNVEV (reference sequence). The ends were cut back, 3 bases at V and 0 bases at J, with 14 bases in the middle. The CDR3 contains 16 residues. Here the CDR3 DNA reads TGTGCCAGCAGTTTGAGGGCAGGGCGGTTGAACACTGAAGCTTTCTTT. This translates into CASSLRAGRLNTEAFF.

This chain uses TRBV2 with TRBJ2-5; D is undetermined. CDR1 is SNHLY and CDR2 is FYNNEI in the germline V gene. This CDR3 comprises 13 residues. Trimming removed 6 bases at V and 2 bases at J, with 10 bases between. The CDR3 DNA reads TGTGCCAGCAGGATTGGCAGACAAGAGACCCAGTACTTC. Encoded protein: CASRIGRQETQYF.

The J gene is TRBJ2-7, the V gene TRBV18; D may be TRBD1 or TRBD2 (5 bases each). Deletions cut 4 bases from V and 4 bases from J, with 20 bases between. CDR3 size: 16 residues. Per germline, CDR1 KGHSH and CDR2 LQKENI. The CDR3 DNA is TGTGCCAGCTCACTCTCACGAGCCCGGGACGGTTACGAGCAGTACTTC. Translation gives CASSLSRARDGYEQYF.

The chain couples TRBV29-1 to TRBJ1-1, with a possible D match to TRBD1 (5 bases). CDR3 length equals 13 residues. Germline V gives CDR1 SQVTM, CDR2 ANQGSEA. V shed 7 bases and J shed 5 bases, with 17 bases lying between them. This CDR3 is CSGGERVRTEAFF. The CDR3 DNA follows: TGCAGCGGGGGGGAGAGGGTTCGGACTGAAGCTTTCTTT.

The chain uses TRBV7-9 and TRBJ2-1; D is possibly TRBD2 (5 bases). CDR3 length: 14 residues. The V gene's germline CDR1 is SEHNR and CDR2 FQNEAQ (reference sequence). Trimming left V 1 base short and J 2 bases short, with 6 bases between. The CDR3 loop is CASSLVGTYNEQFF. As DNA, the CDR3 is TGTGCCAGCAGCTTAGTCGGGACCTACAATGAGCAGTTCTTC. Full variable domain (remainder filled in from reference TRBV7-9 and TRBJ2-1): DTGVSQNPRHKITKRGQNVTFRCDPISEHNRLYWYRQTLGQGPEFLTYFQNEAQLEKSRLLSDRFSAERPKGSFSTLEIQRTEQGDSAMYLCASSLVGTYNEQFFGPGTRLTVL.

The chain recombines TRBV6-1 with TRBJ1-2; D ambiguous. Trimming removed 3 bases at V and 2 bases at J, with 19 bases between. Germline assignment: CDR1 MNHNS and CDR2 SASEGT. The CDR3 runs 17 residues. In DNA form, the CDR3 reads TGTGCCAGCAGTGAGGAAAGGGCCCTCCGCGCGAACTATGGCTACACCTTC. Amino acid sequence: CASSEERALRANYGYTF.

The rearrangement links TRBV6-4 to TRBJ1-2, with TRBD1 matching 9 bases. The CDR3 is 13 residues long. The J segment lost 6 bases and the V segment lost 5 bases, leaving 4 bases of the junction unmatched. Germline V CDR1 and CDR2: MRHNA, SNTAGT. The CDR3 spells CASSSRQGDGYTF. The CDR3, as DNA: TGTGCCAGCAGTAGCAGACAGGGGGATGGCTACACCTTC.

The chain carries TRBV25-1 and TRBJ2-7; TRBD1 matches at 7 bases. The germline gives CDR1 MGHDK, CDR2 SYGVNS. The CDR3 loop spans 16 amino acids. After removal of 3 bases from V and 0 bases from J, the junction contained 8 bases not matched to a gene. Written as DNA, the CDR3 is TGTGCCAGCAGTGATGTGGGACAGTTCAGCTCCTACGAGCAGTACTTC. It encodes CASSDVGQFSSYEQYF.

CDR3 sequence: CASSLGQPSSYNSPLHF. The CDR3 nucleotides are TGTGCCAGCAGCTTGGGACAGCCCAGCTCCTATAATTCACCCCTCCACTTT. The rearrangement uses TRBV5-5 and TRBJ1-6, with D possibly being TRBD1 (5 bases). V lost 0 bases and J 0 bases, leaving 10 bases between the germline ends. CDR3 length equals 17 residues. Per the germline V gene, CDR1 is SGHKS and CDR2 is YYEKEE (reference sequence).

The CDR3, as DNA: TGTGCCAGCAGCTTATTGGCAGGTGAAAACTACGAGCAGTACTTC. Amino acid sequence: CASSLLAGENYEQYF. The V gene is TRBV7-2, the J gene TRBJ2-7, with D unresolved. There are 15 residues in the CDR3. Trimming took 2 bases from V and 3 from J, leaving 14 bases between them. Germline values: CDR1 SGHTA, CDR2 FQGNSA. Together with reference TRBV7-2 and TRBJ2-7, the CDR3 gives the full variable domain: GAGVSQSPSNKVTEKGKDVELRCDPISGHTALYWYRQSLGQGLEFLIYFQGNSAPDKSGLPSDRFSAERTGGSVSTLTIQRTQQEDSAVYLCASSLLAGENYEQYFGPGTRLTVT.

This sequence joins TRBV11-2 and TRBJ2-7; the match to TRBD1 covers 9 bases. Trimming at V came to 5 bases and at J to 7 bases, leaving 6 bases not matched to a gene. Germline CDR1 SGHAT, CDR2 FQNNGV. The length of the CDR3 is 13 residues. CDR3 sequence reads: CASSRDRAREQYF. CDR3 sequence (DNA): TGTGCCAGCAGCAGGGACAGGGCTCGGGAGCAGTACTTC.